A selection of T cell receptor beta chains follows, all from one sample in a study of Tregs in tolerant kidney transplant recipients. Repertoires were generated with immunoSEQ multiplex PCR, while TCRdb's copy carries only in-frame clones and drops some. The sample shows roughly 66,000 clones, just under 95% of them seen only once. Sequencing was performed on CD8+ T cells from blood, taken before the transplant. The source is a human donor who received a combined kidney and bone marrow transplant. Both conserved end residues are part of each CDR3. Fields, in order: clone size, J gene, V gene, D gene, CDR3 protein, CDR3 DNA. A D gene is named only where the DNA matches it firmly. Expanded clones get a size class; other rows say once, few or many, or leave the size out.

once	TRBJ2-3	TRBV6-6	.	CASSPGTYTDTQYF	TGTGCCAGCAGCCCAGGAACCTACACAGATACGCAGTATTTT
once	TRBJ2-2	TRBV7-3	.	CASSLKGSFKGQTNTGELFF	TGTGCCAGCAGCTTAAAGGGCTCTTTTAAGGGGCAGACGAACACCGGGGAGCTGTTTTTT
.	TRBJ1-4	TRBV19	TRBD1	CASSIQGEATNEKLFF	TGTGCCAGTAGTATCCAGGGGGAAGCAACTAATGAAAAACTGTTTTTT
.	TRBJ2-7	TRBV14	TRBD2	CASSQVAGGPHEQYF	TGTGCCAGCAGCCAAGTAGCGGGAGGGCCTCACGAGCAGTACTTC
.	TRBJ2-7	TRBV27	.	CASSLSNRPYEQYF	TGTGCCAGCAGTTTATCGAACAGGCCCTACGAGCAGTACTTC
.	TRBJ1-2	TRBV6-1	TRBD1	CASSSRDRVNYGYTF	TGTGCCAGCAGTTCTCGGGACAGGGTTAACTATGGCTACACCTTC
.	TRBJ2-7	TRBV5-6	TRBD1	CASSLGQGAYEQYF	TGTGCCAGCAGCTTGGGACAGGGGGCTTACGAGCAGTACTTC
.	TRBJ2-7	TRBV7-9	TRBD2	CASSLPLAGEDEQYF	TGTGCCAGCAGCCTCCCACTAGCGGGAGAGGACGAGCAGTACTTC
.	TRBJ1-2	TRBV7-9	.	CASKGGDGYTF	TGTGCCAGCAAAGGGGGAGATGGCTACACCTTC
.	TRBJ2-7	TRBV11-2	TRBD2	CASSFGSGLASEQYF	TGTGCCAGCAGCTTTGGGTCGGGACTAGCCTCCGAGCAGTACTTC
.	TRBJ2-2	TRBV19	.	CASSRGELFF	TGTGCCAGTAGTCGTGGGGAGCTGTTTTTT
.	TRBJ2-3	TRBV13	TRBD2	CASSLALAEGSTDTQYF	TGTGCCAGCAGCTTAGCGCTAGCGGAGGGGAGCACAGATACGCAGTATTTT
.	TRBJ1-1	TRBV9	.	CASSSGQNTEAFF	TGTGCCAGCAGCTCGGGACAGAACACTGAAGCTTTCTTT
.	TRBJ2-7	TRBV14	TRBD1	CASSQEGPGQGYEQYF	TGTGCCAGCAGCCAAGAGGGACCGGGACAGGGCTACGAGCAGTACTTC
.	TRBJ1-5	TRBV28	TRBD1	CASRTTGGNQPQHF	TGTGCCAGCAGGACGACAGGGGGCAATCAGCCCCAGCATTTT